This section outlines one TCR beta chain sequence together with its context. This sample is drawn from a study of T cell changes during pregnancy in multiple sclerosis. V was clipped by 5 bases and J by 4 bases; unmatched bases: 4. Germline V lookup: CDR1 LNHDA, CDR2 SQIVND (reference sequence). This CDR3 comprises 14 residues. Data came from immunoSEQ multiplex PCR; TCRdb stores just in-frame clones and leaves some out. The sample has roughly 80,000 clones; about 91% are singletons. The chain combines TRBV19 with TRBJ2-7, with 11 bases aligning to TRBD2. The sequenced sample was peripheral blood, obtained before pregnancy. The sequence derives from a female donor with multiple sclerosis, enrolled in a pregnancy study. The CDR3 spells CASSSGTSGYEQYF. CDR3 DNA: TGTGCCAGTAGTTCGGGGACTAGCGGATACGAGCAGTACTTC.